This is a list of T cell receptor beta chains from one sample in a study of blood T cell repertoires in COVID-19. Assay: immunoSEQ multiplex PCR; the TCRdb copy retains only in-frame clones and omits some. The sample includes some 150,000 clones, approximately 81% seen only once; the top ten take about 14%. Sequencing used peripheral blood. The receptor source for this set is a woman aged 70-85 years with COVID-19, enrolled during active disease. Each CDR3 is given with its conserved first and last residue. Fields, in order: CDR3 length, J gene, clone size, D gene, V gene, CDR3 protein, CDR3 DNA. D genes are given only for firm matches. Clone size is given for some rows only: seen once, a few or many times, or a class if the clone is expanded.

CDR3 length: 16; J gene: TRBJ2-1; clone size: .; D gene: TRBD2; V gene: TRBV7-2; CDR3 protein: CASSLGLAGGHNEQFF; CDR3 DNA: TGTGCCAGCAGCTTAGGGTTAGCGGGAGGTCACAATGAGCAGTTCTTC
CDR3 length: 13; J gene: TRBJ2-1; clone size: few; D gene: .; V gene: TRBV19; CDR3 protein: CASRGSFNNEQFF; CDR3 DNA: TGTGCCAGTAGGGGGAGTTTTAACAATGAGCAGTTCTTC
CDR3 length: 17; J gene: TRBJ1-1; clone size: .; D gene: .; V gene: TRBV4-1; CDR3 protein: CASSLSAGGARNTEAFF; CDR3 DNA: TGCGCCAGCAGCCTCTCGGCGGGGGGCGCAAGGAACACTGAAGCTTTCTTT
CDR3 length: 13; J gene: TRBJ2-7; clone size: once; D gene: TRBD1; V gene: TRBV5-4; CDR3 protein: CASSLEGGVEQYF; CDR3 DNA: TGTGCCAGCAGCTTGGAAGGGGGCGTCGAGCAGTACTTC
CDR3 length: 15; J gene: TRBJ2-3; clone size: once; D gene: .; V gene: TRBV5-1; CDR3 protein: CASSFGGRSADTQYF; CDR3 DNA: TGCGCCAGCAGCTTTGGGGGGAGAAGCGCAGATACGCAGTATTTT
CDR3 length: 16; J gene: TRBJ1-2; clone size: .; D gene: .; V gene: TRBV5-1; CDR3 protein: CASSPERGGPSYGYTF; CDR3 DNA: TGCGCCAGCAGCCCGGAGAGGGGGGGACCCTCCTATGGCTACACCTTC
CDR3 length: 15; J gene: TRBJ1-1; clone size: .; D gene: TRBD1; V gene: TRBV27; CDR3 protein: CASSPHRGLNTEAFF; CDR3 DNA: TGTGCCAGCAGTCCGCACAGGGGGCTGAACACTGAAGCTTTCTTT
CDR3 length: 16; J gene: TRBJ1-6; clone size: .; D gene: TRBD1; V gene: TRBV6-2/TRBV6-3; CDR3 protein: CASSPRTGSYNSPLHF; CDR3 DNA: TGTGCCAGCAGCCCTAGGACAGGTTCTTATAATTCACCCCTCCACTTT
CDR3 length: 13; J gene: TRBJ1-6; clone size: .; D gene: TRBD1; V gene: TRBV28; CDR3 protein: CAGTGGGNSPLHF; CDR3 DNA: TGTGCCGGAACAGGGGGCGGGAATTCACCCCTCCACTTT
CDR3 length: 13; J gene: TRBJ1-3; clone size: .; D gene: .; V gene: TRBV12-3/TRBV12-4; CDR3 protein: CASSVSSGNTIYF; CDR3 DNA: TGTGCCAGCAGCGTGAGCTCTGGAAACACCATATATTTT
CDR3 length: 14; J gene: TRBJ2-5; clone size: .; D gene: .; V gene: TRBV7-2; CDR3 protein: CASSLGVAGETQYF; CDR3 DNA: TGTGCCAGCAGCTTAGGAGTAGCCGGCGAGACCCAGTACTTC
CDR3 length: 14; J gene: TRBJ2-1; clone size: .; D gene: .; V gene: TRBV3-1/TRBV3-2; CDR3 protein: CASSQRTGSNEQFF; CDR3 DNA: TGTGCCAGCAGCCAACGTACAGGGTCCAATGAGCAGTTCTTC
CDR3 length: 16; J gene: TRBJ1-1; clone size: .; D gene: .; V gene: TRBV28; CDR3 protein: CASSFRSGYMNTEAFF; CDR3 DNA: TGTGCCAGCAGTTTTAGGTCAGGTTACATGAACACTGAAGCTTTCTTT
CDR3 length: 15; J gene: TRBJ1-1; clone size: .; D gene: TRBD1; V gene: TRBV5-4; CDR3 protein: CASSLPGTGVTEAFF; CDR3 DNA: TGTGCCAGCAGCTTGCCCGGGACAGGGGTCACTGAAGCTTTCTTT
CDR3 length: 15; J gene: TRBJ1-2; clone size: few; D gene: .; V gene: TRBV10-3; CDR3 protein: CAIRRTADSGDGYTF; CDR3 DNA: TGTGCCATCAGGCGGACGGCCGATTCCGGGGATGGCTACACCTTC
CDR3 length: 17; J gene: TRBJ1-3; clone size: .; D gene: TRBD1; V gene: TRBV27; CDR3 protein: CASSLVAGGFSGNTIYF; CDR3 DNA: TGTGCCAGCAGTTTAGTTGCAGGGGGCTTTTCTGGAAACACCATATATTTT
CDR3 length: 17; J gene: TRBJ1-3; clone size: once; D gene: TRBD1; V gene: TRBV5-6; CDR3 protein: CASSLGENRGTGNTIYF; CDR3 DNA: TGTGCCAGCAGCTTGGGGGAAAACAGGGGAACTGGAAACACCATATATTTT
CDR3 length: 13; J gene: TRBJ1-6; clone size: .; D gene: .; V gene: TRBV7-2; CDR3 protein: CASSSRIADSLHF; CDR3 DNA: TGTGCCAGCAGCTCGAGGATAGCTGACAGTCTCCACTTT
CDR3 length: 16; J gene: TRBJ1-2; clone size: .; D gene: .; V gene: TRBV18; CDR3 protein: CASSPQSQGILDGYTF; CDR3 DNA: TGTGCCAGCTCACCGCAGTCACAGGGTATTTTGGATGGCTACACCTTC
CDR3 length: 16; J gene: TRBJ2-4; clone size: .; D gene: .; V gene: TRBV11-2; CDR3 protein: CASSLVGTLAKNIQYF; CDR3 DNA: TGTGCCAGCAGCTTAGTCGGGACTTTAGCCAAAAACATTCAGTACTTC
CDR3 length: 17; J gene: TRBJ1-6; clone size: .; D gene: TRBD1; V gene: TRBV5-1; CDR3 protein: CASSLSPRDRVFSPLHF; CDR3 DNA: TGCGCCAGCAGCTTGAGCCCGAGGGACAGGGTGTTCTCACCCCTCCACTTT
CDR3 length: 18; J gene: TRBJ2-6; clone size: .; D gene: TRBD1; V gene: TRBV19; CDR3 protein: CASSILNRGLPGANVLTF; CDR3 DNA: TGTGCCAGTAGTATCCTGAACAGGGGTCTTCCTGGGGCCAACGTCCTGACTTTC
CDR3 length: 17; J gene: TRBJ2-7; clone size: .; D gene: TRBD2; V gene: TRBV9; CDR3 protein: CASSVGFSSGATYEQYF; CDR3 DNA: TGTGCCAGCAGCGTAGGATTTTCAAGCGGGGCAACCTACGAGCAGTACTTC
CDR3 length: 14; J gene: TRBJ1-2; clone size: .; D gene: .; V gene: TRBV28; CDR3 protein: CASSPSILNYGYTF; CDR3 DNA: TGTGCCAGCAGCCCCTCGATACTGAACTATGGCTACACCTTC
CDR3 length: 15; J gene: TRBJ2-7; clone size: .; D gene: .; V gene: TRBV24-1; CDR3 protein: CATSDFTGGQSEQYF; CDR3 DNA: TGTGCCACCAGTGATTTCACCGGGGGTCAGAGCGAGCAGTACTTC
CDR3 length: 14; J gene: TRBJ2-5; clone size: few; D gene: .; V gene: TRBV5-8; CDR3 protein: CASSLTGVQETQYF; CDR3 DNA: TGTGCCAGCAGCTTAACGGGAGTGCAAGAGACCCAGTACTTC
CDR3 length: 14; J gene: TRBJ2-7; clone size: .; D gene: .; V gene: TRBV7-9; CDR3 protein: CASSLDQGNYEQYF; CDR3 DNA: TGTGCCAGCAGCTTAGATCAGGGGAACTACGAGCAGTACTTC